This T cell receptor beta chain was recovered during a study of post-analysis software for immune sequencing data. Study-wide results and caveats: Normalized Chao1 diversity was significantly lower in multiple sclerosis patients than in controls.

The TCR beta cDNA libraries contained unique molecular identifiers. The authors obtained 500,000 or so cDNA molecules from approximately 0.91 to 9.4 million T cells. Each CDR3 protein is one row after TCRdb ran MiXCR on the PCR reads. The data contain 820,000 or so distinct CDR3 sequences, roughly 58% of them singletons. Details on this clonotype: Its antigen is not known.

The receptor was isolated from a girl aged 5-17 years with multiple sclerosis. What was sequenced was blood.

In nucleotides, the CDR3 is TGTGCCAGCAGTATGCACAGGGGTCAGCCCCAGTATTTT. It codes for CASSMHRGQPQYF. The rearrangement uses TRBV6-1 and TRBJ1-5; 7 positions match TRBD1. The DNA end favors TRBJ2-3, so the J call may be wrong. The germline CDR1 and CDR2 sequences are MNHNS and SASEGT. The CDR3 is 13 residues long.